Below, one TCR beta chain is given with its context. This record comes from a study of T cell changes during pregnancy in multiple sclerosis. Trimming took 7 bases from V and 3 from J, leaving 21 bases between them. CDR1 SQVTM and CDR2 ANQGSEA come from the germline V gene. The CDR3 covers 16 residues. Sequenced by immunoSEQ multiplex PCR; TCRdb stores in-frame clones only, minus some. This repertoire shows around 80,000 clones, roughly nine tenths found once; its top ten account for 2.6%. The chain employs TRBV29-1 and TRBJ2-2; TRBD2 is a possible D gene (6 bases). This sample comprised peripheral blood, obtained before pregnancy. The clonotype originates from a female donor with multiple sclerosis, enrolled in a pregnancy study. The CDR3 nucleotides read TGCAGCGCCTTAGGGACTTCTTCGAGGGACACCGGGGAGCTGTTTTTT. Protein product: CSALGTSSRDTGELFF.